This entry describes one T cell receptor (beta chain). The record originates from a study of blood T cell repertoires in COVID-19. Whole-study context: Collection of acute and convalescent COVID-19 samples took place in the United States, Italy and Spain. PBMCs, B-cell-depleted T cells, or T cells were the source of the cDNA or gDNA that made up the material.

Germline CDR1 is LNHDA and CDR2 is SQIVND (reference sequence). The V and J ends lost 7 bases and 0 bases respectively, with 13 bases between them. The CDR3 contains 15 residues. Profiled with immunoSEQ multiplex PCR; TCRdb holds only in-frame clones, not every one. The table includes about 410,000 clones, around 86% detected once. The gene calls are TRBV19 and TRBJ2-1; tentative D call: TRBD2 (5 bases). Sequences were obtained from peripheral blood. The TCR comes from a woman aged 30 to 39 with active or convalescent COVID-19. The CDR3 loop reads CASNDRGSSYNEQFF. CDR3 DNA sequence: TGTGCCAGTAATGACCGAGGGAGCTCCTACAATGAGCAGTTCTTC.